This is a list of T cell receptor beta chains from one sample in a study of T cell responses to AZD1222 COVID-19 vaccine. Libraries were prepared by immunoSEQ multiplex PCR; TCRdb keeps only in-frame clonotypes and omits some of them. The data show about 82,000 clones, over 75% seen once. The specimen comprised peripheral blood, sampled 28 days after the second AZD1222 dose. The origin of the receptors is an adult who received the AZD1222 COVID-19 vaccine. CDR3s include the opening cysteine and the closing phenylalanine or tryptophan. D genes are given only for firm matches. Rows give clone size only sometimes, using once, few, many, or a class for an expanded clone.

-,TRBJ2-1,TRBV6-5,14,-,CASSYNKQLGEQFF,TGTGCCAGCAGTTACAATAAGCAGTTGGGGGAGCAGTTCTTC
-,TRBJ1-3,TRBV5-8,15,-,CASSLQVQIGNTIYF,TGTGCCAGCAGCTTGCAGGTTCAGATTGGAAACACCATATATTTT
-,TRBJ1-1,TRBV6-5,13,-,CASSLDLRTEAFF,TGTGCCAGCAGCTTGGACCTAAGGACTGAAGCTTTCTTT
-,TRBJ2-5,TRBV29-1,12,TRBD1,CSAWTGGETQYF,TGCAGCGCCTGGACAGGGGGAGAGACCCAGTACTTC
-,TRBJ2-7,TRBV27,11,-,CASSSFVEQYF,TGTGCCAGCAGTTCCTTTGTCGAGCAGTACTTC
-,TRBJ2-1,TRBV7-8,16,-,CASSSQERRVNNEQFF,TGTGCCAGCAGCTCCCAAGAGCGGAGGGTGAACAATGAGCAGTTCTTC
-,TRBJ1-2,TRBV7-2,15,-,CASSPGQQKGYGYTF,TGTGCCAGCAGCCCCGGACAGCAAAAGGGCTATGGCTACACCTTC
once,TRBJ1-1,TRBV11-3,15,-,CASSPTQRLNTEAFF,TGTGCCAGCAGCCCCACCCAGAGGCTGAACACTGAAGCTTTCTTT
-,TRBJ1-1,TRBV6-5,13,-,CASSYFPGALAFF,TGTGCCAGCAGTTACTTTCCGGGTGCACTGGCTTTCTTT
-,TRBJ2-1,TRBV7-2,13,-,CASSLGVLSGQFF,TGTGCCAGCAGCTTAGGGGTCCTCTCGGGGCAGTTCTTC
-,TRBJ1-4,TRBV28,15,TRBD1,CASTRPTGTNEKLFF,TGTGCCAGCACCCGACCGACAGGGACTAATGAAAAACTGTTTTTT
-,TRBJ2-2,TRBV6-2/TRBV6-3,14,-,CASSYFTDTGELFF,TGTGCCAGCAGTTACTTCACGGACACCGGGGAGCTGTTTTTT
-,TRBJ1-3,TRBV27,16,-,CASSLGPGYSGNTIYF,TGTGCCAGCAGTTTGGGGCCAGGGTACTCTGGAAACACCATATATTTT
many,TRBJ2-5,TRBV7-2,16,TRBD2,CASSLQGLAGVETQYF,TGTGCCAGCAGCCTACAGGGACTAGCGGGGGTGGAGACCCAGTACTTC
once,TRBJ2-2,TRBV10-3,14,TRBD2,CAIGLAGGSGELFF,TGTGCCATCGGGCTAGCGGGAGGGTCCGGGGAGCTGTTTTTT
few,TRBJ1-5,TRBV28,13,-,CASSLGSNQPQHF,TGTGCCAGCAGTTTAGGGAGCAATCAGCCCCAGCATTTT
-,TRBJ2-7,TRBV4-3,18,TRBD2,CASSQDNPAGGSSGEQYF,TGCGCCAGCAGCCAAGATAATCCGGCGGGAGGTTCGTCGGGCGAGCAGTACTTC
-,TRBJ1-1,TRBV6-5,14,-,CASSYDLMNTEAFF,TGTGCCAGCAGTTACGACTTAATGAACACTGAAGCTTTCTTT
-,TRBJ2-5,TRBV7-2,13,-,CASSLGGQETQYF,TGTGCCAGCAGCTTAGGGGGCCAAGAGACCCAGTACTTC
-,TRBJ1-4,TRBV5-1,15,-,CASSLNQGWYEKLFF,TGCGCCAGCAGCTTAAACCAGGGTTGGTATGAAAAACTGTTTTTT
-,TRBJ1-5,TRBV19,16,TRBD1,CASSRDRGLSNQPQHF,TGTGCCAGTAGCAGGGACAGGGGCCTTAGCAATCAGCCCCAGCATTTT
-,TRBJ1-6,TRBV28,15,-,CASSSPTGNNSPLHF,TGTGCCAGCAGTTCCCCCACAGGGAACAATTCACCCCTCCACTTT
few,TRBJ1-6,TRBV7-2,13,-,CASSLAQDSPLHF,TGTGCCAGCAGCTTAGCCCAGGACTCACCCCTCCACTTT
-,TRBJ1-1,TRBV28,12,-,CASSQTNTEAFF,TGTGCCAGCAGTCAAACGAACACTGAAGCTTTCTTT
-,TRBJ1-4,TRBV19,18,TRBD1,CASSIGQGLITRNEKLFF,TGTGCCAGTAGTATAGGACAGGGGTTGATAACCCGAAATGAAAAACTGTTTTTT
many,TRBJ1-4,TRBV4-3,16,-,CASSQDAGSTNEKLFF,TGCGCCAGCAGCCAAGATGCCGGCAGCACGAATGAAAAACTGTTTTTT
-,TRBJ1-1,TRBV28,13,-,CASSTAMNTEAFF,TGTGCCAGCAGTACAGCCATGAACACTGAAGCTTTCTTT
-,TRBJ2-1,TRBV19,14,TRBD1,CASQGTGAYNEQFF,TGTGCCAGTCAAGGGACAGGGGCCTACAATGAGCAGTTCTTC
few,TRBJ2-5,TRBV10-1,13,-,CASSQGQTETQYF,TGCGCCAGCAGTCAAGGACAGACGGAGACCCAGTACTTC
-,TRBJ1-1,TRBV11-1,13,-,CASSHNRGTEAFF,TGTGCCAGCAGCCACAACAGAGGCACTGAAGCTTTCTTT
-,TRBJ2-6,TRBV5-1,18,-,CASSQPEGAFPGANVLTF,TGCGCCAGCAGCCAACCAGAGGGCGCGTTTCCTGGGGCCAACGTCCTGACTTTC
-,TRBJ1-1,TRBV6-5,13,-,CASRAYLNTEAFF,TGTGCCAGCAGGGCCTATTTGAACACTGAAGCTTTCTTT
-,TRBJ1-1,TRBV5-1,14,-,CASSLLQTNTEAFF,TGCGCCAGCAGCTTGTTACAGACGAACACTGAAGCTTTCTTT
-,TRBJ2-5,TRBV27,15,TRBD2,CASSLSSGGQETQYF,TGTGCCAGCAGTTTGAGTAGCGGGGGACAAGAGACCCAGTACTTC
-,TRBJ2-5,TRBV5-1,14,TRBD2,CASSPTSGKETQYF,TGCGCCAGCAGCCCCACTAGCGGGAAGGAGACCCAGTACTTC
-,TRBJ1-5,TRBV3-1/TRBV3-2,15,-,CASSQELGGKEPQHF,TGTGCCAGCAGCCAAGAGTTGGGCGGGAAGGAGCCCCAGCATTTT
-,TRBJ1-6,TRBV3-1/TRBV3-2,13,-,CASSQGHLSPLHF,TGTGCCAGCAGCCAAGGACACCTTTCCCCCCTCCACTTT
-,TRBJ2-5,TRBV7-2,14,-,CASSLDRDLGTQYF,TGTGCCAGCAGCTTAGACAGAGACTTGGGGACCCAGTACTTC
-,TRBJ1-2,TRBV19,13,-,CASSPVGSYGYTF,TGTGCCAGTAGTCCGGTGGGGTCCTATGGCTACACCTTC
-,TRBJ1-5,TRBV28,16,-,CASSSGAKGGNQPQHF,TGTGCCAGCAGTTCCGGGGCGAAGGGAGGCAATCAGCCCCAGCATTTT
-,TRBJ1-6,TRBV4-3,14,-,CASSQVGANSPLHF,TGCGCCAGCAGCCAAGTCGGGGCGAATTCACCCCTCCACTTT
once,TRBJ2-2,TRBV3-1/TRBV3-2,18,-,CASSQDSRRRKNTGELFF,TGTGCCAGCAGCCAAGATAGCCGTCGCAGGAAGAACACCGGGGAGCTGTTTTTT
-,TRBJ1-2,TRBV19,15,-,CASSPARQPSYGYTF,TGTGCCAGTAGTCCAGCCCGACAGCCCAGCTATGGCTACACCTTC
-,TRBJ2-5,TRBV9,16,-,CASSVSPQVDQETQYF,TGTGCCAGCAGCGTAAGTCCCCAGGTTGACCAAGAGACCCAGTACTTC
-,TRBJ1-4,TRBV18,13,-,CASSKGLDEKLFF,TGTGCCAGCTCAAAGGGACTAGATGAAAAACTGTTTTTT
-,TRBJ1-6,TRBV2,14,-,CASSEVGAYSPLHF,TGTGCCAGCAGTGAAGTAGGGGCCTATTCACCCCTCCACTTT
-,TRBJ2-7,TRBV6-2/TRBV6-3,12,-,CASSYTYYEQYF,TGTGCCAGCAGTTACACGTACTACGAGCAGTACTTC